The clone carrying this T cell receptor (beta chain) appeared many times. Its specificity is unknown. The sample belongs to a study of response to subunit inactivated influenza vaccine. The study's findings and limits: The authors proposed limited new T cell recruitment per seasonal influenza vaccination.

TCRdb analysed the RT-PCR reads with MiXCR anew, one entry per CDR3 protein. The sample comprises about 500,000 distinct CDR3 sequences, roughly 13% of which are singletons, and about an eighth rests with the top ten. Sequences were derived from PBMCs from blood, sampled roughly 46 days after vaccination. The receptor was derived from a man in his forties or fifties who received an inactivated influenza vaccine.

CDR3 nucleotide sequence: TGCAGCGTTGAGTTACAGGGGACCTATGGCTACACCTTC. Translating gives CSVELQGTYGYTF. This chain joins TRBV29-1 and TRBJ1-2, with 7 bases that match TRBD1. Germline V gene lookup returns CDR1 SQVTM and CDR2 ANQGSEA. Trimming took 3 bases from V and 4 from J; bases not matched to a gene: 5. The CDR3 extends over 13 amino acids.